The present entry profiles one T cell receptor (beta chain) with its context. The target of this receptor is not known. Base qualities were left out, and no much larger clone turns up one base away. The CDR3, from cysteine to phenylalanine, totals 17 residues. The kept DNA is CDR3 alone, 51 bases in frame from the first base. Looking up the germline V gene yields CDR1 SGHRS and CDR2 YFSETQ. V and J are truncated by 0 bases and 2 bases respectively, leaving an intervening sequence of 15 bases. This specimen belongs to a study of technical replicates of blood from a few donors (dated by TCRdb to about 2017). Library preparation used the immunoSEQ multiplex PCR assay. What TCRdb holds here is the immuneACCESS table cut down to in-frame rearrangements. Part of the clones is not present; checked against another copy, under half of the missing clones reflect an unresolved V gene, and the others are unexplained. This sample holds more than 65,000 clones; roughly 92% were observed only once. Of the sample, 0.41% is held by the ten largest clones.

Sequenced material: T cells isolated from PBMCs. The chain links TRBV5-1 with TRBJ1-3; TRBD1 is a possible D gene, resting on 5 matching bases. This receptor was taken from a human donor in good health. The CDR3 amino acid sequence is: CASSLEGGVYTGNTIYF. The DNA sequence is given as TGCGCCAGCAGCTTGGAAGGAGGGGTATATACTGGAAACACCATATATTTT.